These 22 T cell receptor beta chains were sequenced from one sample in a study of human T cells and chemical hapten exposure. Time point denoted: patch test 1, 2 weeks after DPC sensitization. The treatment: therapeutic diphenylcyclopropenone sensitization with weekly scalp DPC. A single record per CDR3 protein comes from TCRdb applying MiXCR to the RACE reads. The sample lists more than 150,000 distinct CDR3 sequences; about 14% were seen once. The source was whole blood, collected in connection with sensitization to the hapten diphenylcyclopropenone (DPC). The receptors here all came from a woman in her 30s with alopecia areata. Some clones in this sample may be carry-over from other donors' samples.

This clonotype was counted only a few times. The rearrangement links TRBV6-6 to TRBJ2-5; TRBD1 agrees at 7 bases. The CDR3 runs to 17 residues. Germline-derived CDR1 and CDR2 are MNHNY and SVGAGI (reference sequence). Losses at the gene ends were 5 bases for V and 3 bases for J; bases not matched to a gene: 15. The CDR3 reads CASSNADRFSRKETQYF. DNA of the CDR3: TGTGCCAGCAGTAACGCGGACAGGTTTTCTCGTAAAGAGACCCAGTACTTC.

V gene TRBV9 combines with J gene TRBJ2-7; D possibly corresponds to TRBD2 (5 bases). This CDR3 contains 14 residues. CDR1 and CDR2 from the germline V gene are SGDLS and YYNGEE. V dropped 0 bases and J dropped 6 bases, with 13 bases sitting between them. This chain's CDR3 is CASSVELEFGEQYF. Written as DNA, the CDR3 is TGTGCCAGCAGCGTAGAACTAGAGTTCGGCGAGCAGTACTTC.

This clonotype was observed at least ten times. V is TRBV6-2 or TRBV6-3 and J is TRBJ2-1; D gene ambiguous. Germline V gene sequence: CDR1 MNHEY, CDR2 SVGEGT. Trimming stripped 6 bases from V and 8 bases from J, with 14 bases between. There are 13 residues in the CDR3. In DNA, the CDR3 is TGTGCCAGCAGCCCGAACTATGTTGATGAGCAGTTCTTC. This codes for CASSPNYVDEQFF.

The J gene is TRBJ2-3, the V gene TRBV20-1; D is unresolved. The CDR3 length is 16 residues. Germline V gene lookup returns CDR1 DFQATT and CDR2 SNEGSKA (reference sequence). V was cut by 2 bases and J by 4 bases, with 19 bases left in between. The CDR3 loop reads CSARSLLGNRPDTQYF. CDR3 DNA: TGCAGTGCTAGATCCCTTTTGGGCAATCGGCCAGATACGCAGTATTTT.

V usage is TRBV20-1 and J usage is TRBJ2-1; TRBD1 is a possible D gene (7 bases). This CDR3 is built from 13 residues. In germline, CDR1 is DFQATT, CDR2 SNEGSKA (reference sequence). The germline V and J ends were trimmed by 5 bases and 2 bases, with 10 bases remaining between them. The CDR3: CSAAGTAYNEQFF. The CDR3 DNA reads TGCAGTGCTGCGGGGACAGCCTACAATGAGCAGTTCTTC.

The genes are TRBV29-1 and TRBJ1-2; 9 positions match TRBD1. Germline CDR1 is SQVTM and CDR2 is ANQGSEA. V gave up 4 bases and J gave up 4 bases; unmatched junction bases: 1. CDR3 length: 12 residues. This chain's CDR3 is CSVGGQGYGYTF. The CDR3 region has the DNA TGCAGCGTTGGGGGACAGGGCTATGGCTACACCTTC.

This chain links TRBV12-3 or TRBV12-4 with TRBJ1-2, with TRBD1 identical over 8 bases. CDR3 size: 14 residues. The J segment lost 4 bases and the V segment lost 5 bases, leaving 6 bases of the junction unmatched. The CDR3 loop is CASSQDREGYGYTF. CDR3 nucleotide sequence: TGTGCCAGCAGTCAGGACAGGGAGGGCTATGGCTACACCTTC.

V is TRBV6-5 and J is TRBJ2-7; a weak D match, TRBD2 (6 bases). The CDR3 length is 15 residues. Germline loops: CDR1 MNHEY, CDR2 SVGAGI. The V end was cut by 5 bases, the J end by 2 bases, with 16 bases between. The CDR3 region is CASSKGQPGAYEQYF. In nucleotides, the CDR3 is TGTGCCAGCAGTAAAGGACAACCGGGGGCCTACGAGCAGTACTTC.

This clonotype occurred many times. The chain links TRBV6-6 to TRBJ1-5, with 9 bases aligning to TRBD1. From germline, CDR1 is MNHNY and CDR2 SVGAGI (reference sequence). CDR3 size: 15 residues. J gave up 6 bases and V 0 bases, and 3 bases lay outside the gene matches. In DNA form, the CDR3 reads TGTGCCAGCAGTTACTCCGGGACAGGGAGTCAGCCCCAGCATTTT. This gives the protein CASSYSGTGSQPQHF.

This chain links TRBV4-2 with TRBJ1-4, with D hard to call. V was pared by 1 base and J by 6 bases, with 12 bases between. Germline lookup yields CDR1 LGHNA and CDR2 YNFKEQ. The CDR3 has 15 residues. This chain's CDR3 is CASSQVAGKDEKLFF. The CDR3 coding sequence is TGTGCCAGCAGCCAAGTCGCGGGAAAGGATGAAAAACTGTTTTTT.

The chain combines TRBV29-1 with TRBJ1-2; 10 bases map to TRBD1. The length of the CDR3 is 13 residues. Trimming at V came to 3 bases and at J to 4 bases, leaving 2 bases not matched to a gene. The germline V gene has CDR1 SQVTM and CDR2 ANQGSEA. CDR3 nucleotides: TGCAGCGTTGAGACAGGGGGCACCTATGGCTACACCTTC. Translated: CSVETGGTYGYTF.

This clonotype came up a few times. The rearrangement uses TRBV5-4 and TRBJ2-1, with 8 bases fitting TRBD1. Germline assignment: CDR1 SGHNT and CDR2 YYREEE (reference sequence). CDR3 size: 15 residues. V gave up 8 bases and J gave up 4 bases; unmatched junction bases: 11. DNA of the CDR3: TGTGCCAGGCTTGCGGAGGACAGGGAGTACAATGAGCAGTTCTTC. Its translation: CARLAEDREYNEQFF. Full variable domain (missing parts from reference TRBV5-4 and TRBJ2-1): ETGVTQSPTHLIKTRGQQVTLRCSSQSGHNTVSWYQQALGQGPQFIFQYYREEENGRGNFPPRFSGLQFPNYSSELNVNALELDDSALYLCARLAEDREYNEQFFGPGTRLTVL.

This clonotype was recorded a few times. V is TRBV7-9 and J is TRBJ1-2; D gene uncertain. The CDR3 consists of 15 residues. The germline CDR1 and CDR2 sequences are SEHNR and FQNEAQ (reference sequence). The V end was cut by 3 bases, the J end by 8 bases, with 19 bases between. The CDR3 here is CASSLGASWGKGYTF. CDR3 nucleotides: TGTGCCAGCAGCTTGGGTGCGTCGTGGGGAAAGGGCTACACCTTC. The full variable domain, its missing parts supplied by reference TRBV7-9 and TRBJ1-2, is DTGVSQNPRHKITKRGQNVTFRCDPISEHNRLYWYRQTLGQGPEFLTYFQNEAQLEKSRLLSDRFSAERPKGSFSTLEIQRTEQGDSAMYLCASSLGASWGKGYTFGSGTRLTVV.

CDR3 DNA sequence: TGTGCCAGTTCGAAGGAGGGCCTTTACGAGCAGTACTTC. Amino acids: CASSKEGLYEQYF. This sequence joins TRBV6-2 or TRBV6-3 and TRBJ2-7; tentative D call: TRBD2 (6 bases). The CDR3 spans 13 residues. In germline, CDR1 is MNHEY, CDR2 SVGEGT. Trimming cost V 9 bases and J 4 bases, with 16 bases left between them.

The V gene is TRBV29-1, the J gene TRBJ2-2; TRBD2 might be the D (6 bases). Trimming removed 4 bases from V and 6 bases from J, with 12 bases in between. The CDR3 covers 13 residues. Germline CDR1 and CDR2: SQVTM and ANQGSEA. CDR3 in DNA: TGCAGCGTTGGGCTAGCGATGGCCGGGGAGCTGTTTTTT. This encodes CSVGLAMAGELFF.

The chain couples TRBV6-6 to TRBJ1-5; 9 bases fit TRBD1. The length of the CDR3 is 17 residues. The trim removed 6 bases at V and 1 base at J, leaving 10 bases unmatched. The germline CDR1 and CDR2 sequences are MNHNY and SVGAGI (reference sequence). The DNA of the CDR3 is TGTGCCAGCAGGGGACAGGGCAAATTCGTAAGCAATCAGCCCCAGCATTTT. Residues: CASRGQGKFVSNQPQHF.

This clonotype came up many times. This chain links TRBV7-2 with TRBJ2-1; possibly TRBD1 for D (6 bases). CDR3 size: 14 residues. Germline V gene sequence: CDR1 SGHTA, CDR2 FQGNSA. Trimming shortened V by 1 base and J by 6 bases, and 10 bases separated the two germline ends. The CDR3: CASSLGGGINEQFF. CDR3 bases: TGTGCCAGCAGCTTAGGAGGGGGTATCAATGAGCAGTTCTTC. The full variable domain, with the rest looked up from reference TRBV7-2 and TRBJ2-1, is GAGVSQSPSNKVTEKGKDVELRCDPISGHTALYWYRQSLGQGLEFLIYFQGNSAPDKSGLPSDRFSAERTGGSVSTLTIQRTQQEDSAVYLCASSLGGGINEQFFGPGTRLTVL.

Many counts were recorded for this clonotype. This sequence joins TRBV4-3 and TRBJ1-6; D not certain. The CDR3 is 14 amino acids. Germline V gene lookup returns CDR1 LGHNA and CDR2 YSLEER. V lost 0 bases and J lost 8, with 8 bases in between. The CDR3 is CASSQDRPDSPLHF. CDR3 sequence (DNA): TGCGCCAGCAGCCAAGATCGTCCCGATTCACCCCTCCACTTT.

This clonotype was counted only a few times. This chain joins TRBV19 and TRBJ2-3; D call uncertain. Germline loops: CDR1 LNHDA, CDR2 SQIVND (reference sequence). CDR3 length: 12 residues. The ends were cut back, 4 bases at V and 6 bases at J, with 8 bases in the middle. CDR3 sequence: CASSTPGDTQYF. The CDR3 DNA reads TGTGCCAGTAGTACCCCCGGGGATACGCAGTATTTT.

Only a few counts were recorded for this clonotype. The chain employs TRBV20-1 and TRBJ2-3; D unclear. CDR1 DFQATT and CDR2 SNEGSKA come from the germline V gene (reference sequence). CDR3 size: 13 residues. V lost 7 bases and J lost 2, with 13 bases in between. The CDR3 protein is CSDRMGITDTQYF. The CDR3 nucleotides are TGCAGTGACAGAATGGGGATCACAGATACGCAGTATTTT.

This sequence joins TRBV5-1 and TRBJ2-3; 8 bases line up with TRBD1. Germline V lookup: CDR1 SGHRS, CDR2 YFSETQ. Germline trimming cut 0 bases from V and 5 bases from J; bases unmatched to any gene: 5. The CDR3 runs to 15 residues. CDR3 coding DNA: TGCGCCAGCAGCTTGGTCCAGGGGGCGCGAGATACGCAGTATTTT. It codes for CASSLVQGARDTQYF. Supplemented by reference TRBV5-1 and TRBJ2-3, the full variable domain reads KAGVTQTPRYLIKTRGQQVTLSCSPISGHRSVSWYQQTPGQGLQFLFEYFSETQRNKGNFPGRFSGRQFSNSRSEMNVSTLELGDSALYLCASSLVQGARDTQYFGPGTRLTVL.

This chain uses TRBV5-1 with TRBJ2-1, with 9 bases matching TRBD2. This CDR3 comprises 17 residues. The germline CDR1 and CDR2 sequences are SGHRS and YFSETQ. The J segment lost 4 bases and the V segment lost 1 base, leaving 9 bases of the junction unmatched. The CDR3 DNA sequence: TGCGCCAGCAGCTTGACACTAGCGGGCAGGCCTTACAATGAGCAGTTCTTC. Protein sequence: CASSLTLAGRPYNEQFF.